This T cell receptor (beta chain) was sequenced during a study of CD8+CD57+ T cells in acquired aplastic anemia (dated by TCRdb to the late 2010s). Context from the whole study: A mean of around 3 ug of DNA, ranging from roughly 0.18 to 30 ug, was extracted from sorted CD4+ and CD8+ cells. An average of approximately 10 million reads for CD4+ cells and approximately 11 million reads for CD8+ cells was obtained from healthy donor samples. The research as a whole found: No significant difference in CD8+ Simpson's diversity was found between patients and healthy controls (P=0.060). Roughly 29 CD8+ CDR3 sequences were shared between patients and controls but appeared highly expressed in patients and within their immunodominant clones.

Genomic DNA was used as template for profiling of TCR beta VDJ combinations and CDR3 sequences. An Illumina HiSeq 2000 was used for TCR repertoire sequencing. On the authors' methods: Repertoires were assessed using TRBV/TRBJ rearrangement plots, CDR3 size and DJ length profiles, and Simpson's diversity index. The most abundant DNA sequence in the deep sequencing data was defined as the immunodominant clone. CDR3 amino acid sequences were screened for sharing across subjects and compared with published repertoires and the VDJdb database. Using fastp at Q25 and MiXCR, TCRdb reprocessed the public reads and kept productive beta chains. CDR3 protein duplicates are merged, each entry listing the most common genes and DNA. These V and J calls derive from TCRdb rather than the authors' analysis. The sample includes about 220,000 distinct CDR3 sequences, with roughly 35% observed a single time. The top ten clonotypes cover 1.1% of the sample.

The CDR3 runs 16 amino acids, cysteine and phenylalanine included. The retained sequence is limited to the CDR3, 48 bases, with the frame set at the first base. CDR1 MNHNS and CDR2 SASEGT are derived from the germline V gene. A distance of 21 bases separates the germline ends of V and J, which lose 6 bases and 4 bases respectively. This clonotype was seen at least ten times. The antigen it recognizes is unknown. No much larger clonotype is one base removed from it; base qualities were not supplied. The study deep-sequenced TCR repertoires of sorted CD4+ and CD8+ blood T cells from severe aplastic anemia patients and healthy subjects. Ficoll-Paque density gradient centrifugation was used to isolate peripheral blood mononuclear cells. Before DNA extraction, CD4+ and CD8+ T cells were sorted by FACS or by magnetic beads.

The rearranged chain carries TRBV6-1 and TRBJ1-2; perhaps TRBD1 is the D gene, with 5 bases matching. Sequenced: sorted CD4+, CD8+, or CD8+CD57+ T cells (not recorded which) from PBMCs. This sequence was found in a human donor in good health, serving as a control. CDR3 reads: CASRPGVGARSYGYTF. The DNA sequence is as follows: TGTGCCAGCAGACCCGGGGTCGGGGCGAGAAGCTATGGCTACACCTTC.